This T cell receptor beta chain was sequenced for a study of T cells in narcolepsy. The data were produced by immunoSEQ multiplex PCR, yet TCRdb's version contains in-frame clones alone and is incomplete. The repertoire holds around 27,000 clones, with about 79% as singletons. The material sequenced was CD45RA- memory CD4+ T cells from PBMCs. The receptor comes from a human donor with narcolepsy.

The DNA of the CDR3 is TGTGCCAGCAGAAGGGACGTAGGATTGAACACTGAAGCTTTCTTT. It translates to CASRRDVGLNTEAFF. V and J are TRBV6-1 and TRBJ1-1; a weak D match, TRBD1 (5 bases). The CDR3 runs to 15 residues. Trimming pared 6 bases from V and 0 bases from J, leaving 14 bases between. Germline assignment: CDR1 MNHNS and CDR2 SASEGT.